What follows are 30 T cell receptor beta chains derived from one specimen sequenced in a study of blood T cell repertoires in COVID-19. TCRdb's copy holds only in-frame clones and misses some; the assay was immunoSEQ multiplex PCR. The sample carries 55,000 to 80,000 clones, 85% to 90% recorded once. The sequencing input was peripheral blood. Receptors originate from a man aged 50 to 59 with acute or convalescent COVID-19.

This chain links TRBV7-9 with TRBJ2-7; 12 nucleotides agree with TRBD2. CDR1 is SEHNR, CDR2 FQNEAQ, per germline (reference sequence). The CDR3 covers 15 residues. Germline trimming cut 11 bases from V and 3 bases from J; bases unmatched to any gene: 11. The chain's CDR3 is CAGSGTSGLYYEQYF. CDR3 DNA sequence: TGTGCCGGATCCGGGACTAGCGGGCTCTACTACGAGCAGTACTTC.

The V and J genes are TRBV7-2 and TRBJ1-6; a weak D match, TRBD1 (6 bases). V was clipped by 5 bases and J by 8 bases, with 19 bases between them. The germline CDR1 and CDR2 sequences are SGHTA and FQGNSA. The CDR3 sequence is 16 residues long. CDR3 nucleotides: TGTGCCAGCAGCCTATACATCAGGACAGCAGATTCACCCCTCCACTTT. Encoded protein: CASSLYIRTADSPLHF.

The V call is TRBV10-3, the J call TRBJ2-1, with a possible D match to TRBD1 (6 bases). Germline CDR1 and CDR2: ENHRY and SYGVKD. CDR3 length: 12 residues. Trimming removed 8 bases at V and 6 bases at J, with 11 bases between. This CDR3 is CAIGTSSNEQFF. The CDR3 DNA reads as TGTGCCATCGGGACATCATCCAATGAGCAGTTCTTC.

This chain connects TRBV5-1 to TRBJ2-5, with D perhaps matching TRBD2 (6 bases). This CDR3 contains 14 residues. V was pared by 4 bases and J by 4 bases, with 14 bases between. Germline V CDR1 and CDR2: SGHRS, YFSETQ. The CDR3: CASSVSRGTETQYF. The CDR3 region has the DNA TGCGCCAGCAGCGTCAGCCGCGGGACAGAGACCCAGTACTTC.

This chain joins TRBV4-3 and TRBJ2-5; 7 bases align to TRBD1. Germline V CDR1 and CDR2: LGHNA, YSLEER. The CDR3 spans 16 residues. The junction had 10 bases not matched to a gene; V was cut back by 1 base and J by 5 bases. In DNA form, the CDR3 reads TGCGCCAGCAGCCAAGCAGGGGGTCCGAGGTCGGAGACCCAGTACTTC. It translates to CASSQAGGPRSETQYF.

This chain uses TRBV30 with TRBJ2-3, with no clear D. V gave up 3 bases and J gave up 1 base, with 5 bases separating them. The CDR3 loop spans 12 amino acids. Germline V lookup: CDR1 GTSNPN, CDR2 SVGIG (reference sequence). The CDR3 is CAWRSGTDTQYF. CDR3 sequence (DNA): TGTGCCTGGAGGAGCGGCACAGATACGCAGTATTTT.

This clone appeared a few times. CDR3 sequence (DNA): TGTGCCAGCAGTCCATATCCCGGGAACACCATATATTTT. Amino acid sequence: CASSPYPGNTIYF. The chain uses TRBV28 and TRBJ1-3; no clear D gene. From germline, CDR1 is MDHEN and CDR2 SYDVKM. CDR3 length: 13 residues. V lost 5 bases, J lost 7 bases, and 12 bases lay in between.

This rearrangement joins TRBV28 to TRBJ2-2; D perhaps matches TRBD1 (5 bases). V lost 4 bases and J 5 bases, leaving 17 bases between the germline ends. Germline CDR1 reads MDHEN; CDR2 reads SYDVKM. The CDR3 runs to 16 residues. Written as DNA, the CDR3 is TGTGCCAGCAGTTCAGGGTTCGTTGGTAGGACCGGGGAGCTGTTTTTT. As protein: CASSSGFVGRTGELFF.

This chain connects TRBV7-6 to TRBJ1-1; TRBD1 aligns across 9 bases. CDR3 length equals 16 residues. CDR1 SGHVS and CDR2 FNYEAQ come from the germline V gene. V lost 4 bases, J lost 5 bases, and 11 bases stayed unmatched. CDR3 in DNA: TGTGCCAGCAGCTCAACAGGGGGCGTAGATTGGACTGAAGCTTTCTTT. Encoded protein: CASSSTGGVDWTEAFF.

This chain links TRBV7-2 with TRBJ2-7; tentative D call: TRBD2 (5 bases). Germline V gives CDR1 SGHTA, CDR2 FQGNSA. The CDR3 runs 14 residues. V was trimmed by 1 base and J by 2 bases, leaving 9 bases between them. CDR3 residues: CASSLGPTTYEQYV. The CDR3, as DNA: TGTGCCAGCAGCTTAGGACCGACTACCTACGAGCAGTACGTC.

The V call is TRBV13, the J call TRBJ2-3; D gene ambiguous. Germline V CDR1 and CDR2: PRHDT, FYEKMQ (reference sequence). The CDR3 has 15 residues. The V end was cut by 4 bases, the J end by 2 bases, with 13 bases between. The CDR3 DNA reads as TGTGCCAGCAGCTCCGTTCTCCACTCCACAGATACGCAGTATTTT. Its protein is CASSSVLHSTDTQYF.

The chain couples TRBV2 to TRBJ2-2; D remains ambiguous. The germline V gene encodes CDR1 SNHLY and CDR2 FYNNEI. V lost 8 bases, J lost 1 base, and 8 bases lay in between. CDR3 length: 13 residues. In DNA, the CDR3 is TGTGCCAGCTTTCAAATGAACACCGGGGAGCTGTTTTTT. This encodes CASFQMNTGELFF.

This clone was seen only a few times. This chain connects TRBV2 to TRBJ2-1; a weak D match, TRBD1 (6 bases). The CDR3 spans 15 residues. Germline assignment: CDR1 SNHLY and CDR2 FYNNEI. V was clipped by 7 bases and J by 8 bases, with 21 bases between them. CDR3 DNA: TGTGCCAGCACCGAGACAGGAAACCCTTGGGATGAGCAGTTCTTC. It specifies CASTETGNPWDEQFF.

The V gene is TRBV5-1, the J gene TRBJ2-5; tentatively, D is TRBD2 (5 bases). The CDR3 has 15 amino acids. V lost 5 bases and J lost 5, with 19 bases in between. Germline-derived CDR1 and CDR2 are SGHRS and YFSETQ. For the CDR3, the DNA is TGCGCCAGCAGTTCATCGGGATCCGAGGTGGAGACCCAGTACTTC. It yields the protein CASSSSGSEVETQYF.

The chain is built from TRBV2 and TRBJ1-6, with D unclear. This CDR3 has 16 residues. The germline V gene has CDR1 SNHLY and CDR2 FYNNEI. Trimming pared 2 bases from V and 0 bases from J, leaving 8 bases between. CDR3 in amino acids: CASSETRSSYNSPLHF. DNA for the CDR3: TGTGCCAGCAGTGAAACGCGGAGCTCCTATAATTCACCCCTCCACTTT.

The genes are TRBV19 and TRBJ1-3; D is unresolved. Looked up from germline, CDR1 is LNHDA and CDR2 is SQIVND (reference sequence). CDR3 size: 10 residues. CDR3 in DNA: TGTGCTCCTCCTCGTGACACCATATATTTT. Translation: CAPPRDTIYF. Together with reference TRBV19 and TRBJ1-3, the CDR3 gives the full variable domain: DGGITQSPKYLFRKEGQNVTLSCEQNLNHDAMYWYRQDPGQGLRLIYYSQIVNDFQKGDIAEGYSVSREKKESFPLTVTSAQKNPTAFYLCAPPRDTIYFGEGSWLTVV.

The CDR3 loop is CASSRERTGSDLSYGYTF. In nucleotides, the CDR3 is TGTGCCAGCAGCCGCGAGAGGACAGGGTCGGATCTGTCCTATGGCTACACCTTC. This sequence joins TRBV3-1 (or the pseudogene TRBV3-2) and TRBJ1-2; 8 positions match TRBD1. This CDR3 region has 18 residues. Per the germline V gene, CDR1 is LGHDT and CDR2 is YNNKEL (reference sequence). Trimming at V came to 4 bases and at J to 4 bases, leaving 17 bases not matched to a gene.

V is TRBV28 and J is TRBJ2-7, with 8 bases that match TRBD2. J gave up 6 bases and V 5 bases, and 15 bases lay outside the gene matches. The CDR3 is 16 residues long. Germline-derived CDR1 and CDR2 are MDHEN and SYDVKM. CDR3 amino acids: CASSPPALAEYFEQYF. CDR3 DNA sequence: TGTGCCAGCAGTCCCCCGGCACTAGCGGAGTATTTCGAGCAGTACTTC. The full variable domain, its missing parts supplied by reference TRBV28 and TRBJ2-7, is DVKVTQSSRYLVKRTGEKVFLECVQDMDHENMFWYRQDPGLGLRLIYFSYDVKMKEKGDIPEGYSVSREKKERFSLILESASTNQTSMYLCASSPPALAEYFEQYFGPGTRLTVT.

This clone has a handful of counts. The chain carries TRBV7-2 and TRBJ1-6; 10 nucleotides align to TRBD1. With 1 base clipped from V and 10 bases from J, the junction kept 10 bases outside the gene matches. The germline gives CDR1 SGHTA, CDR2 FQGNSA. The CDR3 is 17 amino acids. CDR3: CASSLEGTGVFRSPLHF. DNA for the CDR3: TGTGCCAGCAGCTTAGAAGGGACAGGGGTTTTTAGATCACCCCTCCACTTT.

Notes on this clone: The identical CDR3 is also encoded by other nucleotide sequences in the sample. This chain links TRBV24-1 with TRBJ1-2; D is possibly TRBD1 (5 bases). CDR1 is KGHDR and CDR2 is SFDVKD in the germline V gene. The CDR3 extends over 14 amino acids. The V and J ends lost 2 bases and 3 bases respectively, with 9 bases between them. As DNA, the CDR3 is TGTGCCACCAGTGATTCCACAGGTTACTATGGCTACACCTTC. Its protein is CATSDSTGYYGYTF.

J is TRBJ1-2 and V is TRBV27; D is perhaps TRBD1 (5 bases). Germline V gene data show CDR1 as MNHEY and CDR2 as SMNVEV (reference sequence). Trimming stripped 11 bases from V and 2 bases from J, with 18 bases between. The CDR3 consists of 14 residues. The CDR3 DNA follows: TGTGCCTGCGGCCGGCAGGGACTCAACTATGGCTACACCTTC. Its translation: CACGRQGLNYGYTF.

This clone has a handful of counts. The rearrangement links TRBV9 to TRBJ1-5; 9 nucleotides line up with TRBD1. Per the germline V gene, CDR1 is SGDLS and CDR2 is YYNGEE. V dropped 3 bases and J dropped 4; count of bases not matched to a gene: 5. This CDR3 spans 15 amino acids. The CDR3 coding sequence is TGTGCCAGCAGCGGAGGGACAGGGATTAATCAGCCCCAGCATTTT. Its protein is CASSGGTGINQPQHF.

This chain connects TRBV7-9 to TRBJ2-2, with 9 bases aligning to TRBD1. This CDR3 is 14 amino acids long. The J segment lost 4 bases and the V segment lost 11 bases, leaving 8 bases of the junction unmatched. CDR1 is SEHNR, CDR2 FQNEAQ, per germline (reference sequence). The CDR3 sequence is CASVGTGSTGELFF. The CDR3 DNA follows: TGTGCCTCGGTGGGGACAGGGAGCACCGGGGAGCTGTTTTTT.

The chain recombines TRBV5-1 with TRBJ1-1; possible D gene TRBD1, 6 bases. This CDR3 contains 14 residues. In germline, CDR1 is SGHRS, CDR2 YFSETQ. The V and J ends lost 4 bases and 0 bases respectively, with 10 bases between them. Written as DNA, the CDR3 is TGCGCCAGCAGCATGACAGGACTGAACACTGAAGCTTTCTTT. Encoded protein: CASSMTGLNTEAFF.

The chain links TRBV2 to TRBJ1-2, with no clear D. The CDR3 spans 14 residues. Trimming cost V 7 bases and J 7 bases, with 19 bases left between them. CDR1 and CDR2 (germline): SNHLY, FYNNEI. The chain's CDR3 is CASIVDQRIGGYTF. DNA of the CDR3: TGTGCCAGCATAGTCGACCAGCGTATAGGTGGCTACACCTTC.

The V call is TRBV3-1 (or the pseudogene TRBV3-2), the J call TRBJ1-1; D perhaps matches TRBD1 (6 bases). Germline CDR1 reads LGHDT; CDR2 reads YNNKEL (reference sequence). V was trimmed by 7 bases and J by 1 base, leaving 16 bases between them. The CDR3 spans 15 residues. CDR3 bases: TGTGCCAGCAACCGAGGGGACACCCAGAACACTGAAGCTTTCTTT. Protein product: CASNRGDTQNTEAFF.

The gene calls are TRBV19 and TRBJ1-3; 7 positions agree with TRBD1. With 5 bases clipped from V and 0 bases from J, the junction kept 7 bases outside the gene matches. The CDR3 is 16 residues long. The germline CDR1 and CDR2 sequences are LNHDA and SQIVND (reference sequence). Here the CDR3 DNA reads TGTGCCAGTAGTTCAGGACAGGCCTACTCTGGAAACACCATATATTTT. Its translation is CASSSGQAYSGNTIYF.

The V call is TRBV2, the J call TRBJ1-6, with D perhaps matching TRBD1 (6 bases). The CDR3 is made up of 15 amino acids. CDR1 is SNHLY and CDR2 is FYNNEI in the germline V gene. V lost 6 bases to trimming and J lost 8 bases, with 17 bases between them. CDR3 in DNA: TGTGCCAGCAGCTTACAGGGTCCCTTGGATTCACCCCTCCACTTT. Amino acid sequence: CASSLQGPLDSPLHF.

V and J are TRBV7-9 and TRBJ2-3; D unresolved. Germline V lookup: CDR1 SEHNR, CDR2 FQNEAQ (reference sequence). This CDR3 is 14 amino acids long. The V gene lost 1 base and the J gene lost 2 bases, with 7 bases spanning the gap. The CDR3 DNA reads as TGTGCCAGCAGCTTAGAACTAATCACAGATACGCAGTATTTT. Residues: CASSLELITDTQYF. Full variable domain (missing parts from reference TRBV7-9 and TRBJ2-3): DTGVSQNPRHKITKRGQNVTFRCDPISEHNRLYWYRQTLGQGPEFLTYFQNEAQLEKSRLLSDRFSAERPKGSFSTLEIQRTEQGDSAMYLCASSLELITDTQYFGPGTRLTVL.

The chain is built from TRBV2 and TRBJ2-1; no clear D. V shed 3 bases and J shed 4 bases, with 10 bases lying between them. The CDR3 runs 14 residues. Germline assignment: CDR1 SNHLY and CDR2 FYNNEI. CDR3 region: CASSEVYRYNEQFF. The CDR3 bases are TGTGCCAGCAGTGAGGTCTACAGATACAATGAGCAGTTCTTC. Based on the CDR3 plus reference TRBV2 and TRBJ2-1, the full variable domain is EPEVTQTPSHQVTQMGQEVILRCVPISNHLYFYWYRQILGQKVEFLVSFYNNEISEKSEIFDDQFSVERPDGSNFTLKIRSTKLEDSAMYFCASSEVYRYNEQFFGPGTRLTVL.